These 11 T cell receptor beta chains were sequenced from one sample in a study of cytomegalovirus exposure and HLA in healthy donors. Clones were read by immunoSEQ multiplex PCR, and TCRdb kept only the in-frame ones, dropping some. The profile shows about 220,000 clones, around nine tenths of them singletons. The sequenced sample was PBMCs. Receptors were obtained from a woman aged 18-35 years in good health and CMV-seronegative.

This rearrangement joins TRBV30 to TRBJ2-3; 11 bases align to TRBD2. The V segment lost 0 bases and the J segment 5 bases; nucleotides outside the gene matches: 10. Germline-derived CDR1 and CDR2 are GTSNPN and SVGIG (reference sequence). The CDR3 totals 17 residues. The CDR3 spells CAWSVPKTSGMGDTQYF. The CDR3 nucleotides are TGTGCCTGGAGTGTCCCGAAGACTAGCGGGATGGGAGATACGCAGTATTTT.

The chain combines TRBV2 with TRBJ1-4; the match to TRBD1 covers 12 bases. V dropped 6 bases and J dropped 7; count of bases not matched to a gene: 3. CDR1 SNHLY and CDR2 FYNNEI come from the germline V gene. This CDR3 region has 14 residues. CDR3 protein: CASRGDRGPEKLFF. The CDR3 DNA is TGTGCCAGCAGGGGGGACAGGGGGCCTGAAAAACTGTTTTTT.

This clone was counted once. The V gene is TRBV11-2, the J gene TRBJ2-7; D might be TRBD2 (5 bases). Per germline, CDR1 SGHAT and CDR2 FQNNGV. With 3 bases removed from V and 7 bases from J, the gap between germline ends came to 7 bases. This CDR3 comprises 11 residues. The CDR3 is CASSFRGEQYF. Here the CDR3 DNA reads TGTGCCAGCAGCTTTCGCGGGGAGCAGTACTTC. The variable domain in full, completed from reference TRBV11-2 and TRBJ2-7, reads EAGVAQSPRYKIIEKRQSVAFWCNPISGHATLYWYQQILGQGPKLLIQFQNNGVVDDSQLPKDRFSAERLKGVDSTLKIQPAKLEDSAVYLCASSFRGEQYFGPGTRLTVT.

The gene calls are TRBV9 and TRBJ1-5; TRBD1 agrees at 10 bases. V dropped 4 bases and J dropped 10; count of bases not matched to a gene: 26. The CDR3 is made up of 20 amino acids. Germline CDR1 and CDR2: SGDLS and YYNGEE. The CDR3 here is CASSPNHRDRGSPPNSPQHF. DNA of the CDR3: TGTGCCAGCAGCCCAAACCACCGGGACAGGGGCTCCCCACCAAATTCACCCCAGCATTTT.

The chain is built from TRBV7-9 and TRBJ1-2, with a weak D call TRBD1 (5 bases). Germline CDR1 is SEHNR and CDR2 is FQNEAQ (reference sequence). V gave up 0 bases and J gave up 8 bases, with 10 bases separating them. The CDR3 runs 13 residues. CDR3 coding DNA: TGTGCCAGCAGCTTAGCAGGGGCAGGGGGCTACACCTTC. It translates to CASSLAGAGGYTF.

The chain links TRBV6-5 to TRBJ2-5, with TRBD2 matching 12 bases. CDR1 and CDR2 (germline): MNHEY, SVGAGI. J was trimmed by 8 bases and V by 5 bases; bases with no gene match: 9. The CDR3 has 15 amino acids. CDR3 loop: CASSRGLAGEGTQYF. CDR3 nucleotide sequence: TGTGCCAGCAGTCGGGGACTAGCGGGTGAAGGAACCCAGTACTTC.

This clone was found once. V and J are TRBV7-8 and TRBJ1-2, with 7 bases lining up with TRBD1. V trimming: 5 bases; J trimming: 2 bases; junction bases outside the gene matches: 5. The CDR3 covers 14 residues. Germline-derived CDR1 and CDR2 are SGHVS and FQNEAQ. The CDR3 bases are TGTGCCAGCAGCCAACGGACAGGCAACTATGGCTACACCTTC. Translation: CASSQRTGNYGYTF.

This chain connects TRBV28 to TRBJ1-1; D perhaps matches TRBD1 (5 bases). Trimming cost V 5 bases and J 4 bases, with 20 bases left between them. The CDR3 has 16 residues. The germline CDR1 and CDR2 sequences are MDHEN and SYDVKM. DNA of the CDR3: TGTGCCAGCAGTCCAGCATATAAGGGGTCCCGCACTGAAGCTTTCTTT. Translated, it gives CASSPAYKGSRTEAFF. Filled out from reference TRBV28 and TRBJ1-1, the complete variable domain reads DVKVTQSSRYLVKRTGEKVFLECVQDMDHENMFWYRQDPGLGLRLIYFSYDVKMKEKGDIPEGYSVSREKKERFSLILESASTNQTSMYLCASSPAYKGSRTEAFFGQGTRLTVV.

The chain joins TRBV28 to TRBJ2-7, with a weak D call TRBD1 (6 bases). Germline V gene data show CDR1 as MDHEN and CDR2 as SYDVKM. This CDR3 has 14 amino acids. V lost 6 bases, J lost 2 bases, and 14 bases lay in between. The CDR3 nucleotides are TGTGCCAGCAGCAACGACAGGCCCCCCTACGAGCAGTACTTC. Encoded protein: CASSNDRPPYEQYF.

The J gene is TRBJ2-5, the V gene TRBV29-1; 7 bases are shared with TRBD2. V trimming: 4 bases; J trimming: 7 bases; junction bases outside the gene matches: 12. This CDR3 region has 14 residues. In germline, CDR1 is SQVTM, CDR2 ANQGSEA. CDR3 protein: CSVGIGAGEVTQYF. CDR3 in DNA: TGCAGCGTTGGGATTGGGGCGGGAGAGGTGACCCAGTACTTC.

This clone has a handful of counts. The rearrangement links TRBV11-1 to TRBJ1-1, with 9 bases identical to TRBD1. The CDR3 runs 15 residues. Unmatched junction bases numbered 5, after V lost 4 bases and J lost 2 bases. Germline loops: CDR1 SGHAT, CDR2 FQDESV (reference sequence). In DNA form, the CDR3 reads TGTGCCAGCAGCTGGGACAGGGTAGTAAACACTGAAGCTTTCTTT. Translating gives CASSWDRVVNTEAFF.